This T cell receptor (beta chain) emerged from a study of T-cell memory formation after mild COVID-19. On the study more broadly: Clusters were largely donor specific.

As to this clonotype: Its matching antigen is unknown.

Study conclusions and caveats: A second wave of clones peaked on day 37, and their SARS-CoV-2 specificity went unconfirmed. Among clones contracting day 15 to 85, CD4/CD8 was balanced, whereas later expanders leaned CD4+.

Trimming cost V 5 bases and J 7 bases, with 14 bases left between them. The CDR3 has 13 amino acids. 5'RACE with constant-segment primers yielded barcoded, UMI-tagged TCR alpha and TCR beta cDNA libraries. One entry per CDR3 protein, called by TCRdb with MiXCR from the 5' RACE reads. The sample has a few hundred thousand distinct CDR3 sequences; about 20% are singletons. The source of this sequence is a man aged 18 to 30 who had mild COVID-19 (a few samples of this study predate the infection). Cell type and time point are not known. This chain links TRBV12-3 or TRBV12-4 with TRBJ1-2; D not resolved. The sequenced sample consisted of PBMCs or a T cell subset sorted from them (not recorded which). CDR3 in DNA: TGTGCCAGCAGTCTCCCCTCTCTCGCTGGCTACACCTTC. Protein product: CASSLPSLAGYTF.